This T cell receptor beta chain was captured in a study of post-analysis software for immune sequencing data. Study results and limitations: The five TRBV segments detected at higher frequency in patients than in controls included TRBV5-6, TRBV5-1 and TRBV20-1. People with multiple sclerosis had a significantly lower normalized Chao1 diversity than controls did. Same-batch samples co-clustered strongly by F measure.

The V gene end was trimmed by 6 bases and the J gene end by 7 bases; junction bases not matched to a gene: 8. Germline CDR1 is SEHNR and CDR2 is FQNEAQ (reference sequence). The CDR3 spans 15 residues. The TCR beta cDNA libraries carried unique molecular identifiers. T cells, 1 to 10 million of them, yielded some 500,000 cDNA molecules. One entry per CDR3 protein results from TCRdb running MiXCR on the PCR reads. The data show 250,000 to 300,000 distinct CDR3 sequences, approximately 34% seen once. In the case of this clonotype: Its antigen is not identified.

The J gene is TRBJ2-1, the V gene TRBV7-9; 11 positions match TRBD2. The receptor's source is a girl aged 10 to 17 with multiple sclerosis. Sequencing was done on a sample of blood. The CDR3 nucleotides read TGTGCCAGCAGTATTATAGCGGGGGGGCGAAATGAGCAGTTCTTC. Protein sequence: CASSIIAGGRNEQFF. Complete variable domain (other parts from reference TRBV7-9 and TRBJ2-1): DTGVSQNPRHKITKRGQNVTFRCDPISEHNRLYWYRQTLGQGPEFLTYFQNEAQLEKSRLLSDRFSAERPKGSFSTLEIQRTEQGDSAMYLCASSIIAGGRNEQFFGPGTRLTVL.